Listed below are T cell receptor beta chains from one sample, sequenced in a study of shared clonotypes between healthy human individuals. TCRdb's copy holds only in-frame clones and misses some; the assay was immunoSEQ multiplex PCR. Of 400,000 to 600,000 clones in the sample, more than 95% were seen once. Sequencing was done on a sample of naive CD4+ T cells sorted from blood. Receptor source: a woman under 40 in good health. CDR3s include the opening cysteine and the closing phenylalanine or tryptophan. Fields, in order: D gene, clone size, V gene, J gene, CDR3 protein, CDR3 DNA. D genes are given only for firm matches. Some rows have no size entry. The others give once, few or many, or a class for an expanded clone.

>-|once|TRBV19|TRBJ1-1
CASSPTVSNTEAFF
TGTGCCAGTAGTCCGACGGTATCGAACACTGAAGCTTTCTTT
>-|-|TRBV13|TRBJ1-3
CASSSRGRRNTIYF
TGTGCCAGCAGCTCCCGGGGGAGGAGAAACACCATATATTTT
>-|-|TRBV6-1|TRBJ1-1
CASKKGNTEAFF
TGTGCCAGCAAGAAGGGAAACACTGAAGCTTTCTTT
>-|-|TRBV19|TRBJ2-5
CASSMGPGRGTETQYF
TGTGCCAGTAGTATGGGCCCGGGCAGGGGTACAGAGACCCAGTACTTC
>-|once|TRBV7-9|TRBJ2-1
CASSLVLFNEQFF
TGTGCCAGCAGCTTAGTGCTATTCAATGAGCAGTTCTTC
>TRBD2|-|TRBV7-6|TRBJ2-3
CASSHMASGRASTDTQYF
TGTGCCAGCAGCCACATGGCTAGCGGGAGGGCTAGCACAGATACGCAGTATTTT
>TRBD1|-|TRBV18|TRBJ2-5
CASSPIGTGGETQYF
TGTGCCAGCTCACCAATCGGGACAGGAGGGGAGACCCAGTACTTC
>-|-|TRBV6-5|TRBJ1-4
CASSAQGLGEKLFF
TGTGCCAGCAGTGCCCAGGGGTTGGGTGAAAAACTGTTTTTT
>-|-|TRBV28|TRBJ2-2
CASSFPSANTGELFF
TGTGCCAGCAGTTTTCCTAGCGCGAACACCGGGGAGCTGTTTTTT
>TRBD2|-|TRBV5-1|TRBJ2-7
CASRFYSGSSYEQYF
TGCGCCAGCAGGTTTTATAGCGGGAGCTCCTACGAGCAGTACTTC
>-|-|TRBV29-1|TRBJ2-7
CSVFLGLSYEQYF
TGCAGCGTTTTTCTAGGTCTCTCCTACGAGCAGTACTTC
>-|-|TRBV7-9|TRBJ2-5
CASSPLGRTDPQETQYF
TGTGCCAGCAGCCCCCTCGGACGGACGGACCCTCAAGAGACCCAGTACTTC
>-|-|TRBV19|TRBJ1-4
CASSTLIARQPKLFF
TGTGCCAGTAGTACCCTTATCGCCAGGCAGCCAAAACTGTTTTTT
>-|-|TRBV5-1|TRBJ2-7
CASRRDTYYEQYF
TGCGCCAGCAGAAGGGACACGTACTACGAGCAGTACTTC
>-|-|TRBV5-4|TRBJ2-7
CASKGADNSYEQYF
TGTGCCAGTAAGGGAGCGGACAACTCCTACGAGCAGTACTTC
>TRBD1|-|TRBV15|TRBJ1-2
CATSVSGQGNGYTF
TGTGCCACCAGCGTATCCGGACAGGGTAATGGCTACACCTTC
>-|once|TRBV19|TRBJ2-3
CASGNGADTDTQYF
TGTGCCAGTGGTAATGGGGCAGACACAGATACGCAGTATTTT
>-|-|TRBV25-1|TRBJ2-3
CASSEFVLSTDTQYF
TGTGCCAGCAGTGAATTTGTGTTAAGCACAGATACGCAGTATTTT
>TRBD1|-|TRBV5-1|TRBJ2-7
CASSPGTVSSYEQYF
TGCGCCAGCTCACCAGGGACAGTTAGCTCCTACGAGCAGTACTTC
>TRBD1|-|TRBV11-1|TRBJ2-1
CASSPGQGRSYNEQFF
TGTGCCAGCAGCCCTGGACAGGGAAGGTCCTACAATGAGCAGTTCTTC
>-|-|TRBV19|TRBJ1-1
CASKRPGGEAFF
TGTGCCAGTAAAAGGCCGGGGGGTGAAGCTTTCTTT
>-|once|TRBV4-1|TRBJ2-7
CASSQAAGEQYF
TGCGCCAGCAGCCAAGCCGCGGGAGAGCAGTACTTC
>TRBD2|-|TRBV28|TRBJ2-1
CASGTSGYNEQFF
TGTGCCTCGGGGACTAGCGGTTACAATGAGCAGTTCTTC
>TRBD2|-|TRBV7-2|TRBJ2-7
CASSLTSGGRSNEQYF
TGTGCCAGCAGCTTAACTAGCGGAGGGAGGTCCAACGAGCAGTACTTC
>TRBD1|-|TRBV4-2|TRBJ1-5
CASSPGQGDNQPQHF
TGTGCCAGCAGCCCGGGACAGGGCGACAATCAGCCCCAGCATTTT
>-|-|TRBV28|TRBJ2-1
CASSTGGGGPYNEQFF
TGTGCCAGCAGCACCGGGGGCGGGGGTCCGTACAATGAGCAGTTCTTC
>-|-|TRBV5-1|TRBJ2-1
CASALTTSAYNEQFF
TGCGCCAGCGCGTTGACCACCTCTGCCTACAATGAGCAGTTCTTC
>-|-|TRBV5-1|TRBJ2-6
CASSFLELGGANVLTF
TGCGCCAGCAGCTTTCTCGAGTTGGGAGGGGCCAACGTCCTGACTTTC
>-|-|TRBV7-2|TRBJ1-4
CASSPRQPTNEKLFF
TGTGCCAGCAGCCCGAGACAGCCAACTAATGAAAAACTGTTTTTT
>TRBD2|-|TRBV5-4|TRBJ2-1
CASSTPSSGLAVNEQFF
TGTGCCAGCTCAACCCCATCGTCTGGACTAGCGGTCAATGAGCAGTTCTTC
>-|-|TRBV6-5|TRBJ2-7
CASSHRSGPYEQYF
TGTGCCAGCAGTCACCGAAGCGGACCCTACGAGCAGTACTTC
>TRBD2|-|TRBV7-8|TRBJ2-1
CASSPYSGRINNEQFF
TGTGCCAGCAGCCCATATAGCGGGAGGATCAACAATGAGCAGTTCTTC
>-|-|TRBV5-1|TRBJ2-3
CASSLDSTQYF
TGCGCCAGCAGCTTGGATAGTACGCAGTATTTT
>-|-|TRBV7-9|TRBJ2-1
CASTIGGLRVSSYNEQFF
TGTGCCAGCACCATAGGGGGGCTACGGGTGAGCTCCTACAATGAGCAGTTCTTC
>-|-|TRBV6-5|TRBJ1-3
CASSYERPLGGNTIYF
TGTGCCAGCAGTTACGAACGGCCCTTAGGGGGAAACACCATATATTTT